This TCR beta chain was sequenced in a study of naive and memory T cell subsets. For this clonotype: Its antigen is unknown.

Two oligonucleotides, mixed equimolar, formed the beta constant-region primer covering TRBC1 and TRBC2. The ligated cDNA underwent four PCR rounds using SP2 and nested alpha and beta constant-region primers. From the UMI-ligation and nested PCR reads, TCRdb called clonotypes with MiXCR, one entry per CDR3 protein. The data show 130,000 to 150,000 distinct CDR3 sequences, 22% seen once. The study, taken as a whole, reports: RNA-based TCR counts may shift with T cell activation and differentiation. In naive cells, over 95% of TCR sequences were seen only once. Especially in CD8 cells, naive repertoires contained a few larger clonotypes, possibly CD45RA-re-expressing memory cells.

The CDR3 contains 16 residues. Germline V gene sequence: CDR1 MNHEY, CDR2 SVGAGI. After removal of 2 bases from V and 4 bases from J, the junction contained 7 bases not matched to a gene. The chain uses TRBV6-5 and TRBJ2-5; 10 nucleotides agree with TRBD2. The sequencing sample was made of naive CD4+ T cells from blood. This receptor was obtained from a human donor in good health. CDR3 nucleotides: TGTGCCAGCAGTTACACGGTTGCTAGCGGGAGAGAGACCCAGTACTTC. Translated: CASSYTVASGRETQYF.